The 27 T cell receptor beta chains in this list originate from one sample, sequenced in a study of shared clonotypes between healthy human individuals. Sequencing was performed with immunoSEQ multiplex PCR; in TCRdb, only in-frame clones are kept and a portion is missing. The sample has 1,500,000 or so clones; approximately 98.5% are singletons. The specimen was naive CD4+ T cells sorted from blood. The subset here: CD45RA+ positively selected. These receptors all stem from a man between 25 and 39 years old in good health.

The V and J genes are TRBV5-1 and TRBJ1-1; the D is unclear. The CDR3 covers 13 residues. Germline V lookup: CDR1 SGHRS, CDR2 YFSETQ. Trimming removed 4 bases at V and 3 bases at J, with 10 bases between. The CDR3 DNA reads as TGCGCCAGCAGCATATTCGGGGACACTGAAGCTTTCTTT. Translating gives CASSIFGDTEAFF.

This chain links TRBV7-9 with TRBJ2-3; 12 bases are shared with TRBD2. The CDR3 sequence is 17 residues long. Germline CDR1 reads SEHNR; CDR2 reads FQNEAQ (reference sequence). The V gene end was trimmed by 5 bases and the J gene end by 0 bases; junction bases not matched to a gene: 6. The CDR3: CASSPRTSGASTDTQYF. The CDR3 DNA sequence: TGTGCCAGCAGCCCCCGGACTAGCGGGGCCAGCACAGATACGCAGTATTTT. The variable domain in full, completed from reference TRBV7-9 and TRBJ2-3, reads DTGVSQNPRHKITKRGQNVTFRCDPISEHNRLYWYRQTLGQGPEFLTYFQNEAQLEKSRLLSDRFSAERPKGSFSTLEIQRTEQGDSAMYLCASSPRTSGASTDTQYFGPGTRLTVL.

V is TRBV6-5 and J is TRBJ2-3; no firm D call. The CDR3 is 15 amino acids. The V gene lost 6 bases and the J gene lost 8 bases, with 21 bases spanning the gap. Germline lookup yields CDR1 MNHEY and CDR2 SVGAGI. DNA of the CDR3: TGTGCCAGCAGCACCCTCCGACATGGGGTTGGTACGCAGTATTTT. This sequence encodes CASSTLRHGVGTQYF.

J is TRBJ2-5 and V is TRBV2, with D uncertain. Germline values: CDR1 SNHLY, CDR2 FYNNEI. V gave up 7 bases and J gave up 5 bases, with 17 bases separating them. CDR3 length: 14 amino acids. This CDR3 is CASTDRTPSETQYF. CDR3 nucleotides: TGTGCCAGCACCGACCGGACCCCCTCGGAGACCCAGTACTTC.

This clone was picked up one time. J is TRBJ2-1 and V is TRBV11-3; 10 nucleotides align to TRBD2. The germline CDR1 and CDR2 sequences are SGHNT and YENEEA. The CDR3 sequence is 16 residues long. V was pared by 4 bases and J by 0 bases, with 3 bases of the junction left unmatched. This CDR3 reads CASSSGLANSYNEQFF. Written as DNA, the CDR3 is TGTGCCAGCAGCTCGGGACTAGCGAACTCCTACAATGAGCAGTTCTTC.

The CDR3, as DNA: TGCGCCAGCAGCAAGGGACAGGGAGGGGATGGCTACACCTTC. It codes for CASSKGQGGDGYTF. The chain carries TRBV5-1 and TRBJ1-2, with TRBD1 identical over 9 bases. The CDR3 contains 14 residues. Germline V gene lookup returns CDR1 SGHRS and CDR2 YFSETQ. V shed 4 bases, J shed 6 bases, and the junction held 7 bases outside the gene matches.

The gene calls are TRBV28 and TRBJ2-3; D may be TRBD1 or TRBD2 (6 bases each). V gave up 6 bases and J gave up 6 bases, with 19 bases separating them. The CDR3 consists of 15 residues. Germline V CDR1 and CDR2: MDHEN, SYDVKM. The chain's CDR3 is CASRLPGGGQDTQYF. In DNA, the CDR3 is TGTGCCAGCAGGTTACCCGGGGGAGGACAGGATACGCAGTATTTT.

This sequence joins TRBV5-1 and TRBJ2-3; D not resolved. Trimming cost V 3 bases and J 0 bases, with 8 bases left between them. The CDR3 runs to 14 residues. Germline values: CDR1 SGHRS, CDR2 YFSETQ. The CDR3 spells CASSSTVSTDTQYF. CDR3 nucleotide sequence: TGCGCCAGCAGCTCGACGGTTAGCACAGATACGCAGTATTTT. The whole variable domain, remainder taken from reference TRBV5-1 and TRBJ2-3, is KAGVTQTPRYLIKTRGQQVTLSCSPISGHRSVSWYQQTPGQGLQFLFEYFSETQRNKGNFPGRFSGRQFSNSRSEMNVSTLELGDSALYLCASSSTVSTDTQYFGPGTRLTVL.

The chain uses TRBV2 and TRBJ2-1, with TRBD2 matching over 8 bases. J was trimmed by 8 bases and V by 4 bases; bases with no gene match: 16. In germline, CDR1 is SNHLY, CDR2 FYNNEI. The CDR3 runs 17 residues. The CDR3 is CASSASGSGRKSDEQFF. The CDR3 nucleotides are TGTGCCAGCAGTGCCAGCGGGAGCGGGAGAAAAAGCGATGAGCAGTTCTTC. Combining the CDR3 with reference TRBV2 and TRBJ2-1 gives the whole variable domain EPEVTQTPSHQVTQMGQEVILRCVPISNHLYFYWYRQILGQKVEFLVSFYNNEISEKSEIFDDQFSVERPDGSNFTLKIRSTKLEDSAMYFCASSASGSGRKSDEQFFGPGTRLTVL.

Comments on this clone: This sample includes further DNA sequences coding for the same CDR3. CDR3 nucleotides: TGCGCCAGCAGCTTAACGGGTAATGAAAAACTGTTTTTT. Translation gives CASSLTGNEKLFF. The chain is built from TRBV5-1 and TRBJ1-4; no reliable D call. Germline CDR1 SGHRS, CDR2 YFSETQ. Trimming cost V 2 bases and J 4 bases, with 6 bases left between them. The CDR3 extends over 13 amino acids.

V is TRBV7-2 and J is TRBJ2-1, with a tentative D call TRBD2 (5 bases). The V and J ends lost 5 bases and 15 bases respectively, with 20 bases between them. The CDR3 is made up of 13 amino acids. Germline CDR1 reads SGHTA; CDR2 reads FQGNSA. DNA for the CDR3: TGTGCCAGCAGCCTCGACCCAGGACCGGGGTGGTTCTTC. Its translation: CASSLDPGPGWFF.

Worth noting for this clone: The identical CDR3 is also encoded by other nucleotide sequences in the sample. The chain combines TRBV5-4 with TRBJ2-1; TRBD2 might be the D (5 bases). Germline values: CDR1 SGHNT, CDR2 YYREEE (reference sequence). V shed 0 bases and J shed 0 bases, with 7 bases lying between them. CDR3 length: 15 amino acids. The CDR3 DNA sequence: TGTGCCAGCAGCTTGGCGGGGAGCTCCTACAATGAGCAGTTCTTC. Its translation: CASSLAGSSYNEQFF.

V and J are TRBV23-1 and TRBJ2-6; D is perhaps TRBD1 (5 bases). TRBV23-1 is an ORF, and what it does is uncertain. CDR3 size: 17 residues. Trimming took 4 bases from V and 1 from J, leaving 14 bases between them. Here the CDR3 DNA reads TGCGCCAGCAGTCGGCGCAGGGTACGGTCTGGGGCCAACGTCCTGACTTTC. Translated, it gives CASSRRRVRSGANVLTF.

The chain has TRBV28 and TRBJ1-4; D remains unclear. The CDR3 is 13 residues long. CDR1 and CDR2 from the germline V gene are MDHEN and SYDVKM. The germline V and J ends were trimmed by 7 bases and 11 bases, with 17 bases remaining between them. DNA for the CDR3: TGTGCCAGCATCGGACGTTTGGGGAGGAAACTGTTTTTT. Residues: CASIGRLGRKLFF.

The J gene is TRBJ1-2, the V gene TRBV28; 9 bases match TRBD1. CDR1 is MDHEN and CDR2 is SYDVKM in the germline V gene. The CDR3 has 16 residues. Trimming removed 2 bases from V and 4 bases from J; junction bases left unmatched: 8. As DNA, the CDR3 is TGTGCCAGCAGTTTAACCCCGGACAGGGGTGGCTATGGCTACACCTTC. Its protein is CASSLTPDRGGYGYTF.

The gene calls are TRBV28 and TRBJ2-1; 7 bases are a match to TRBD1. J lost 15 bases, V lost 6 bases, and 14 bases had no gene match. Germline V gene lookup returns CDR1 MDHEN and CDR2 SYDVKM. This CDR3 contains 13 residues. Here the CDR3 reads CASSPTVRGQTFF. The CDR3 region has the DNA TGTGCCAGCAGCCCAACGGTCCGGGGACAGACGTTCTTC.

Here the CDR3 DNA reads TGTGCCAGCAGCTTCGAGCTCCACACGACACACAATGAGCAGTTCTTC. It encodes CASSFELHTTHNEQFF. This chain uses TRBV5-5 with TRBJ2-1, with unresolved D. CDR1 is SGHKS and CDR2 is YYEKEE in the germline V gene (reference sequence). V was pared by 2 bases and J by 5 bases, with 17 bases between. The CDR3 sequence is 16 residues long.

This clone was counted a single time. Other DNA sequences within the sample encode an identical CDR3. The V and J genes are TRBV7-9 and TRBJ2-7, with 13 bases fitting TRBD2. V trimming: 5 bases; J trimming: 3 bases; junction bases outside the gene matches: 4. In germline, CDR1 is SEHNR, CDR2 FQNEAQ (reference sequence). This CDR3 region has 15 residues. CDR3 in amino acids: CASSRRTSGSYEQYF. CDR3 bases: TGTGCCAGCAGCCGTAGGACTAGCGGGAGCTACGAGCAGTACTTC.

The chain joins TRBV5-1 to TRBJ2-7; D might be TRBD2 (6 bases). Germline V CDR1 and CDR2: SGHRS, YFSETQ. The CDR3 contains 15 residues. The V and J ends lost 4 bases and 0 bases respectively, with 14 bases between them. The CDR3 region is CASSVGTAYSYEQYF. CDR3 coding DNA: TGCGCCAGCAGCGTAGGGACTGCATACTCCTACGAGCAGTACTTC.

The V and J genes are TRBV5-4 and TRBJ2-1; 12 nucleotides match TRBD2. Germline lookup yields CDR1 SGHNT and CDR2 YYREEE (reference sequence). The CDR3 covers 15 residues. J was trimmed by 3 bases and V by 4 bases; bases with no gene match: 2. CDR3 region: CASSVLAGGYNEQFF. The CDR3 DNA sequence: TGTGCCAGCAGCGTACTAGCGGGGGGCTACAATGAGCAGTTCTTC.

This clone was found once. The chain joins TRBV18 to TRBJ2-2; the D is unclear. Trimming shortened V by 2 bases and J by 5 bases, and 12 bases separated the two germline ends. This CDR3 is built from 15 residues. CDR1 and CDR2 (germline): KGHSH, LQKENI. The CDR3 loop is CASSPRLPGTGELFF. Here the CDR3 DNA reads TGTGCCAGCTCACCAAGGCTTCCGGGTACCGGGGAGCTGTTTTTT.

The V call is TRBV6-5, the J call TRBJ1-1; D unclear. Trimming shortened V by 2 bases and J by 1 base, and 8 bases separated the two germline ends. Germline CDR1 is MNHEY and CDR2 is SVGAGI. The length of the CDR3 is 14 residues. The CDR3 here is CASSYIAGNTEAFF. In DNA form, the CDR3 reads TGTGCCAGCAGTTACATAGCGGGGAACACTGAAGCTTTCTTT.

The chain combines TRBV2 with TRBJ1-2; 11 bases match TRBD1. The CDR3 length is 16 residues. The trim removed 4 bases at V and 8 bases at J, leaving 12 bases unmatched. Germline CDR1 reads SNHLY; CDR2 reads FYNNEI. In DNA form, the CDR3 reads TGTGCCAGCAGTGGGACAGGGGGCGGAGGAGGTACCGGCTACACCTTC. The encoded protein is CASSGTGGGGGTGYTF.

This chain uses TRBV5-4 with TRBJ2-3, with 14 bases identical to TRBD2. Germline-derived CDR1 and CDR2 are SGHNT and YYREEE (reference sequence). V was pared by 4 bases and J by 4 bases, with 8 bases of the junction left unmatched. The CDR3 has 17 amino acids. As DNA, the CDR3 is TGTGCCAGCAGCCAAGGACTAGCGGGAGGAAGAGCAGATACGCAGTATTTT. This encodes CASSQGLAGGRADTQYF.

The chain has TRBV11-3 and TRBJ2-2; 9 bases map to TRBD2. The germline V gene has CDR1 SGHNT and CDR2 YENEEA. There are 20 residues in the CDR3. V lost 1 base to trimming and J lost 1 base; unmatched junction nucleotides: 13. In nucleotides, the CDR3 is TGTGCCAGCAGCTTAGGGTTTGTGGCTAGCGGGGAACTGAACACCGGGGAGCTGTTTTTT. This sequence encodes CASSLGFVASGELNTGELFF.

The V call is TRBV19, the J call TRBJ2-7; weak D call: TRBD1 (7 bases). The CDR3 is made up of 14 amino acids. The ends were cut back, 3 bases at V and 5 bases at J, with 14 bases in the middle. Germline V CDR1 and CDR2: LNHDA, SQIVND (reference sequence). The CDR3 nucleotides read TGTGCCAGTAGTATTTTCCAGGGGGGCCACGAGCAGTACTTC. As protein: CASSIFQGGHEQYF.

V and J are TRBV4-1 and TRBJ1-5; D unclear. Per the germline V gene, CDR1 is MGHRA and CDR2 is YSYEKL. The V and J ends lost 0 bases and 6 bases respectively, with 6 bases between them. The CDR3 has 13 amino acids. The CDR3 DNA follows: TGCGCCAGCAGCCAAGATGAGGGTCAGCCCCAGCATTTT. Residues: CASSQDEGQPQHF.